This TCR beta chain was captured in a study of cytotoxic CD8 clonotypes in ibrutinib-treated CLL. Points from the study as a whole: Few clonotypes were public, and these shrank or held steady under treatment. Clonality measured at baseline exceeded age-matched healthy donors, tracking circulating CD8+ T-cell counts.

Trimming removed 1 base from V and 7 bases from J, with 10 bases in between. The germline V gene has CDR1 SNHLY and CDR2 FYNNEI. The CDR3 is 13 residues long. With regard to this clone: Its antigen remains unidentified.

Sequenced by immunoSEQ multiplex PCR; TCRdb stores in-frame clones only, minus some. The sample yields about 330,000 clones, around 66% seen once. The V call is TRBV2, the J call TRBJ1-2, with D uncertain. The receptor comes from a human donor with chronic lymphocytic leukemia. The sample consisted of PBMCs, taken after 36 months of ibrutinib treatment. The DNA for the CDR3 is TGTGCCAGCAGTGAAGTAGGTTTCCGTGGCTACACCTTC. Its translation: CASSEVGFRGYTF. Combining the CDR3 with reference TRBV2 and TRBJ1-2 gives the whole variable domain EPEVTQTPSHQVTQMGQEVILRCVPISNHLYFYWYRQILGQKVEFLVSFYNNEISEKSEIFDDQFSVERPDGSNFTLKIRSTKLEDSAMYFCASSEVGFRGYTFGSGTRLTVV.